Below are 28 T cell receptor beta chains sequenced from a single sample in a study of blood T cell repertoires in COVID-19. Profiling relied on immunoSEQ multiplex PCR, and the TCRdb table lists in-frame clones only, not all of them. Here the sample spans hundreds of thousands of clones, about four fifths being singletons. The sample comprised peripheral blood. The receptors here all came from a woman aged 80 or over with COVID-19, enrolled during active disease.

The V and J genes are TRBV29-1 and TRBJ1-1; possible D gene TRBD1, 5 bases. Trimming cost V 3 bases and J 7 bases, with 15 bases left between them. CDR1 SQVTM and CDR2 ANQGSEA come from the germline V gene. The CDR3 extends over 13 amino acids. CDR3 protein: CSVEIDSVGEAFF. In DNA, the CDR3 is TGCAGCGTTGAGATCGACAGTGTGGGTGAAGCTTTCTTT. Drawing the rest from reference TRBV29-1 and TRBJ1-1, the complete variable domain is SAVISQKPSRDICQRGTSLTIQCQVDSQVTMMFWYRQQPGQSLTLIATANQGSEATYESGFVIDKFPISRPNLTFSTLTVSNMSPEDSSIYLCSVEIDSVGEAFFGQGTRLTVV.

A few counts support this clone. The genes are TRBV5-8 and TRBJ1-5, with 10 bases fitting TRBD1. Germline values: CDR1 SGHTS, CDR2 YDEGEE. The junction had 5 bases not matched to a gene; V was cut back by 1 base and J by 4 bases. The CDR3 is 16 residues long. CDR3 loop: CASSLRDRGRNQPQHF. The CDR3 nucleotides read TGTGCCAGCAGCTTGCGGGACAGGGGTAGGAATCAGCCCCAGCATTTT.

The rearrangement links TRBV18 to TRBJ2-7; possibly TRBD1 for D (5 bases). V was trimmed by 2 bases and J by 3 bases, leaving 14 bases between them. CDR1 KGHSH and CDR2 LQKENI come from the germline V gene. CDR3 length: 15 residues. The DNA for the CDR3 is TGTGCCAGCTCACCAGTGGCCCAGGGCGACTACGAGCAGTACTTC. Translation: CASSPVAQGDYEQYF. Variable domain in full (rest from reference TRBV18 and TRBJ2-7): NAGVMQNPRHLVRRRGQEARLRCSPMKGHSHVYWYRQLPEEGLKFMVYLQKENIIDESGMPKERFSAEFPKEGPSILRIQQVVRGDSAAYFCASSPVAQGDYEQYFGPGTRLTVT.

V usage is TRBV5-1 and J usage is TRBJ2-2, with 7 bases lining up with TRBD1. The CDR3 sequence is 15 residues long. The V gene end was trimmed by 6 bases and the J gene end by 0 bases; junction bases not matched to a gene: 5. The germline V gene has CDR1 SGHRS and CDR2 YFSETQ. CDR3 sequence: CASTQGISNTGELFF. DNA for the CDR3: TGCGCCAGCACACAGGGGATCTCGAACACCGGGGAGCTGTTTTTT.

A single count supports this clone. V is TRBV5-6 and J is TRBJ1-2, with 7 nucleotides matching TRBD1. Germline loops: CDR1 SGHDT, CDR2 YYEEEE. Trimming cost V 0 bases and J 3 bases; bases outside gene matches: 8. This CDR3 contains 16 residues. The DNA of the CDR3 is TGTGCCAGCAGCTTGGCCGGGGGACAGAGCTACTATGGCTACACCTTC. Translating gives CASSLAGGQSYYGYTF.

This clone was seen a single time. The chain couples TRBV4-1 to TRBJ2-5; 11 nucleotides match TRBD2. The junction had 1 base not matched to a gene; V was cut back by 1 base and J by 0 bases. The CDR3 is made up of 16 amino acids. Germline lookup yields CDR1 MGHRA and CDR2 YSYEKL. Here the CDR3 DNA reads TGCGCCAGCAGCCAAGGACTAGCGGGAAACCAAGAGACCCAGTACTTC. Its protein is CASSQGLAGNQETQYF.

The V call is TRBV5-1, the J call TRBJ1-1; D is perhaps TRBD1 (6 bases). Germline V CDR1 and CDR2: SGHRS, YFSETQ. V gave up 5 bases and J gave up 1 base, with 12 bases separating them. CDR3 length: 14 amino acids. In DNA, the CDR3 is TGCGCCAGCAGTTACCTACAGGGGAACACTGAAGCTTTCTTT. Translating gives CASSYLQGNTEAFF.

The DNA of the CDR3 is TGTGCCAGCAGCTTCGACAGGGGGAGTGAGACCCAGTACTTC. Its translation: CASSFDRGSETQYF. The rearrangement joins TRBV7-3 to TRBJ2-5, with 9 nucleotides matching TRBD1. The ends lost 3 bases at V and 5 bases at J; junction bases unmatched: 4. This CDR3 region has 14 residues. Germline assignment: CDR1 SGHTA and CDR2 FQGTGA.

The chain uses TRBV10-3 and TRBJ1-5; TRBD1 matches at 10 bases. CDR1 is ENHRY and CDR2 is SYGVKD in the germline V gene. After removal of 6 bases from V and 6 bases from J, the junction contained 14 bases not matched to a gene. The CDR3 totals 17 residues. CDR3 region: CAISGGDRGSLSQPQHF. The CDR3 DNA reads TGTGCCATCAGCGGGGGGGACAGGGGAAGTCTCTCTCAGCCCCAGCATTTT.

V gene TRBV28 combines with J gene TRBJ1-1; D perhaps matches TRBD1 (5 bases). Germline assignment: CDR1 MDHEN and CDR2 SYDVKM. The CDR3 is 13 amino acids. V shed 6 bases and J shed 0 bases, with 8 bases lying between them. The CDR3 loop reads CASRGPMNTEAFF. In DNA, the CDR3 is TGTGCCAGCAGGGGGCCCATGAACACTGAAGCTTTCTTT.

The chain has TRBV11-2 and TRBJ1-4, with D perhaps matching TRBD1 (6 bases). There are 14 residues in the CDR3. The germline V gene has CDR1 SGHAT and CDR2 FQNNGV. V lost 0 bases and J 7 bases, leaving 9 bases between the germline ends. CDR3 bases: TGTGCCAGCAGCTTAGACAGGGGAGCTGAAAAACTGTTTTTT. As protein: CASSLDRGAEKLFF.

The V and J genes are TRBV5-6 and TRBJ2-7, with 7 bases matching TRBD1. Losses at the gene ends were 4 bases for V and 1 base for J; bases not matched to a gene: 14. Germline CDR1 SGHDT, CDR2 YYEEEE. This CDR3 comprises 17 residues. The CDR3 nucleotides are TGTGCCAGCAGCAGGGGGCTCTTAATTACCGAATCCTACGAGCAGTACTTC. Its protein is CASSRGLLITESYEQYF.

CDR3 region: CATGGSGYGYTF. The CDR3 bases are TGTGCCACCGGTGGGTCAGGGTATGGCTACACCTTC. This sequence joins TRBV28 and TRBJ1-2; D perhaps matches TRBD1 (5 bases). CDR1 is MDHEN, CDR2 SYDVKM, per germline. This CDR3 region has 12 residues. V gave up 10 bases and J gave up 5 bases, with 14 bases separating them.

The table lists this clone with a few counts. The gene calls are TRBV5-1 and TRBJ2-2, with D possibly matching TRBD2 (5 bases). Trimming took off 2 bases at V and 4 bases at J, with 9 bases between the two ends. This CDR3 contains 14 residues. The germline V gene encodes CDR1 SGHRS and CDR2 YFSETQ. DNA of the CDR3: TGCGCCAGCAGCTTAGGCAGCGGCACCGGGGAGCTGTTTTTT. Encoded protein: CASSLGSGTGELFF.

The genes are TRBV14 and TRBJ2-1, with a weak D call TRBD1 (7 bases). The ends were cut back, 6 bases at V and 7 bases at J, with 13 bases in the middle. The V gene's germline CDR1 is SGHDN and CDR2 FVKESK. There are 13 residues in the CDR3. This CDR3 is CASRETGRNEQFF. DNA of the CDR3: TGTGCCAGCAGGGAGACAGGGAGGAATGAGCAGTTCTTC.

On this clone: This same CDR3 is encoded by further DNA sequences in the sample. The chain joins TRBV12-3 or TRBV12-4 to TRBJ1-5; a possible D gene is TRBD1 (5 bases). Trimming left V 3 bases short and J 5 bases short, with 8 bases between. The CDR3 is 13 residues long. CDR3 nucleotides: TGTGCCAGCAGTTTGGCGGGGGATCAGCCCCAGCATTTT. Encoded protein: CASSLAGDQPQHF.

This clone was recorded only once. The chain employs TRBV28 and TRBJ1-5, with D unresolved. V was shortened by 7 bases and J by 1 base, with 5 bases between the two germline ends. There are 12 residues in the CDR3. CDR1 and CDR2 (germline): MDHEN, SYDVKM. CDR3 in amino acids: CASTQSNQPQHF. CDR3 in DNA: TGTGCCAGCACACAGAGCAATCAGCCCCAGCATTTT.

The chain couples TRBV5-1 to TRBJ1-2; 10 nucleotides line up with TRBD1. CDR3 length equals 15 residues. V lost 2 bases and J lost 7; bases outside the gene matches: 8. Germline CDR1 and CDR2: SGHRS and YFSETQ. CDR3 bases: TGCGCCAGCAGCTTAGCGACAGGGGGCGGTTTTGGCTACACCTTC. Translated: CASSLATGGGFGYTF. Full variable domain (missing parts from reference TRBV5-1 and TRBJ1-2): KAGVTQTPRYLIKTRGQQVTLSCSPISGHRSVSWYQQTPGQGLQFLFEYFSETQRNKGNFPGRFSGRQFSNSRSEMNVSTLELGDSALYLCASSLATGGGFGYTFGSGTRLTVV.

The rearrangement joins TRBV25-1 to TRBJ2-1, with 8 bases lining up with TRBD2. V lost 3 bases to trimming and J lost 8 bases; unmatched junction nucleotides: 15. The CDR3 loop spans 17 amino acids. Germline CDR1 MGHDK, CDR2 SYGVNS. The CDR3: CASSDHSGTNGGDEQFF. The DNA for the CDR3 is TGTGCCAGCAGTGACCATAGCGGGACAAACGGGGGCGATGAGCAGTTCTTC.

Here the CDR3 reads CASSSQTGGEAFF. As DNA, the CDR3 is TGTGCCAGCAGCTCCCAGACGGGTGGGGAGGCTTTCTTT. The chain joins TRBV5-4 to TRBJ1-1; D not certain. Germline CDR1 is SGHNT and CDR2 is YYREEE (reference sequence). CDR3 length: 13 residues. With 3 bases removed from V and 11 bases from J, the gap between germline ends came to 17 bases.

This clone was seen just once. The chain couples TRBV2 to TRBJ1-1; the match to TRBD1 covers 7 bases. The CDR3 runs 15 residues. The germline gives CDR1 SNHLY, CDR2 FYNNEI. The V and J ends lost 8 bases and 1 base, in that order; junction bases with no gene match: 10. DNA of the CDR3: TGTGCCAGCTCAAGGCGGGGACAGAGGAACACTGAAGCTTTCTTT. Translated, it gives CASSRRGQRNTEAFF.

The genes are TRBV5-1 and TRBJ2-1; D unclear. The germline V and J ends were trimmed by 1 base and 8 bases, with 4 bases remaining between them. This CDR3 has 11 residues. Germline V gives CDR1 SGHRS, CDR2 YFSETQ. The CDR3 protein is CASSLSHEQFF. The CDR3 nucleotides are TGCGCCAGCAGCTTGAGCCATGAGCAGTTCTTC. Full variable domain (rest looked up from reference TRBV5-1 and TRBJ2-1): KAGVTQTPRYLIKTRGQQVTLSCSPISGHRSVSWYQQTPGQGLQFLFEYFSETQRNKGNFPGRFSGRQFSNSRSEMNVSTLELGDSALYLCASSLSHEQFFGPGTRLTVL.

The chain recombines TRBV4-1 with TRBJ2-3; D may be TRBD1 (9 bases). Germline-derived CDR1 and CDR2 are MGHRA and YSYEKL. The CDR3 length is 16 residues. Trimming took 1 base from V and 11 from J, leaving 22 bases between them. The CDR3 sequence is CASSQATSGGQGGQYF. The CDR3 DNA reads as TGCGCCAGCAGCCAAGCAACAAGCGGGGGACAGGGCGGGCAGTATTTT.

The J gene is TRBJ2-1, the V gene TRBV5-8; 7 nucleotides line up with TRBD2. CDR1 and CDR2 (germline): SGHTS, YDEGEE. The junction had 12 bases not matched to a gene; V was cut back by 4 bases and J by 8 bases. There are 15 residues in the CDR3. CDR3 amino acids: CASSPQGLPRDEQFF. The CDR3 DNA reads as TGTGCCAGCAGCCCCCAGGGACTACCCCGGGATGAGCAGTTCTTC.

The chain employs TRBV9 and TRBJ1-1; D gene ambiguous. The V gene lost 2 bases and the J gene lost 4 bases, with 9 bases spanning the gap. The CDR3 has 13 amino acids. Germline lookup yields CDR1 SGDLS and CDR2 YYNGEE. Here the CDR3 reads CASSVAEITEAFF. The CDR3 DNA reads as TGTGCCAGCAGCGTGGCGGAAATCACTGAAGCTTTCTTT.

V gene TRBV30 combines with J gene TRBJ1-1; 10 bases align to TRBD1. Trimming took 5 bases from V and 0 from J; bases not matched to a gene: 3. Looked up from germline, CDR1 is GTSNPN and CDR2 is SVGIG (reference sequence). The CDR3 contains 14 residues. In nucleotides, the CDR3 is TGTGCCTGGGACAGGGGGCGCATGAACACTGAAGCTTTCTTT. Translation: CAWDRGRMNTEAFF.

This clone is a singleton in its sample. This rearrangement joins TRBV11-1 to TRBJ2-3; 7 bases are shared with TRBD1. CDR1 is SGHAT and CDR2 is FQDESV in the germline V gene (reference sequence). The CDR3 runs to 16 residues. The V segment lost 5 bases and the J segment 6 bases; nucleotides outside the gene matches: 14. The CDR3 DNA sequence: TGTGCCAGCAGCCCTTGGACAGGAGGCCCGTCGGATACGCAGTATTTT. This sequence encodes CASSPWTGGPSDTQYF.

The chain is built from TRBV2 and TRBJ1-2, with a tentative D call TRBD1 (6 bases). Trimming took off 6 bases at V and 4 bases at J, with 9 bases between the two ends. Per germline, CDR1 SNHLY and CDR2 FYNNEI. The CDR3 totals 12 residues. The CDR3 region has the DNA TGTGCCAGCAGCCAGGACAGCTATGGCTACACCTTC. As protein: CASSQDSYGYTF.